Below, 9 T cell receptor beta chains from the same sample are listed, as sequenced in a study of T-cell reconstitution after alpha-beta-depleted transplantation in children. Study-wide findings and caveats: After one year, T-cell counts and TCRbeta diversity mostly came from new T cells.

Preparation of the TCRbeta library used unique molecular identifiers. MiXCR, run by TCRdb on the PCR reads, gives a single entry per CDR3 protein. The data hold about 300,000 distinct CDR3 sequences, with nearly 8% observed a single time. Their antigens are not known. The sequences come from peripheral blood, collected 360 days after TCRalphabeta/CD19-depleted stem cell transplant. Receptors originate from a female patient aged 2-10 years who had a stem cell transplant for Fanconi anemia, so the T cells may come from the graft donor.

This clonotype was found many times. A junction boundary mismatches the germline segment, possibly from a read error. This sequence joins TRBV12-3 or TRBV12-4 and TRBJ2-7; TRBD2 matches at 12 bases. There are 14 residues in the CDR3. The CDR3 spells CASSLAGGPHEQYF. The CDR3 DNA sequence: TGTGCCAGCAGTCTAGCGGGGGGGCCCCACGAGCAGTACTTC.

This clonotype came up many times. The V call is TRBV5-1, the J call TRBJ1-1; 8 bases agree with TRBD1. The CDR3 is 13 amino acids. V gave up 7 bases and J gave up 4 bases; unmatched junction bases: 6. From germline, CDR1 is SGHRS and CDR2 YFSETQ. In DNA, the CDR3 is TGCGCCAGCCTCGGACAGGGAAGCACTGAAGCTTTCTTT. Its translation: CASLGQGSTEAFF. The complete variable domain, with remaining parts taken from reference TRBV5-1 and TRBJ1-1, reads KAGVTQTPRYLIKTRGQQVTLSCSPISGHRSVSWYQQTPGQGLQFLFEYFSETQRNKGNFPGRFSGRQFSNSRSEMNVSTLELGDSALYLCASLGQGSTEAFFGQGTRLTVV.

In this sample, this clonotype turned up many times. V is TRBV5-8 and J is TRBJ2-3; TRBD1 matches at 7 bases. The ends lost 0 bases at V and 5 bases at J; junction bases unmatched: 12. In germline, CDR1 is SGHTS, CDR2 YDEGEE. CDR3 length: 17 residues. The DNA of the CDR3 is TGTGCCAGCAGCTTGGACCTGAGGCGAGGGGGCAGAGATACGCAGTATTTT. Its translation is CASSLDLRRGGRDTQYF.

This clonotype showed up many times. The chain combines TRBV12-3 or TRBV12-4 with TRBJ1-2; 7 bases agree with TRBD1. After removal of 6 bases from V and 6 bases from J, the junction contained 10 bases not matched to a gene. The CDR3 totals 14 residues. CDR3 loop: CASRPRGILHGYTF. CDR3 sequence (DNA): TGTGCCAGCAGACCCAGGGGGATCCTCCATGGCTACACCTTC.

This clonotype was seen only a few times. V usage is TRBV6-6 and J usage is TRBJ2-1; no clear D gene. The CDR3 is 12 residues long. V shed 5 bases and J shed 7 bases, with 9 bases lying between them. The germline CDR1 and CDR2 sequences are MNHNY and SVGAGI (reference sequence). CDR3 coding DNA: TGTGCCAGCAGTGCTCCGTCTAATGAGCAGTTCTTC. Protein product: CASSAPSNEQFF.

This clonotype showed up many times. The CDR3 DNA is TGCAGCGTTGCGTTGGACAGGTTGAACACTGAAGCTTTCTTT. Protein: CSVALDRLNTEAFF. This chain joins TRBV29-1 and TRBJ1-1; TRBD1 aligns across 7 bases. In germline, CDR1 is SQVTM, CDR2 ANQGSEA. This CDR3 has 14 amino acids. With 4 bases clipped from V and 0 bases from J, the junction kept 5 bases outside the gene matches.

This clonotype has a count of ten or more. The chain combines TRBV7-6 with TRBJ2-1; weak D call: TRBD1 (6 bases). The CDR3 has 15 residues. V dropped 4 bases and J dropped 3 bases, with 13 bases sitting between them. Germline CDR1 is SGHVS and CDR2 is FNYEAQ. The CDR3 is CASSSHQGSYNEQFF. In DNA, the CDR3 is TGTGCCAGCAGCTCTCATCAGGGGAGCTACAATGAGCAGTTCTTC.

This clonotype was counted a few times. The chain uses TRBV7-2 and TRBJ1-5; no firm D call. Trimming pared 2 bases from V and 5 bases from J, leaving 10 bases between. From germline, CDR1 is SGHTA and CDR2 FQGNSA. The CDR3 is 14 amino acids. The CDR3: CASSLIPDYQPQHF. The CDR3 coding sequence is TGTGCCAGCAGCTTAATCCCTGACTATCAGCCCCAGCATTTT.

This clonotype was seen only a few times. The J gene is TRBJ1-2, the V gene TRBV30; maybe TRBD1 (5 bases). CDR1 is GTSNPN and CDR2 is SVGIG in the germline V gene (reference sequence). The germline V and J ends were trimmed by 1 base and 6 bases, with 21 bases remaining between them. The CDR3 is 16 residues long. CDR3 DNA: TGTGCCTGGAGTGAAGACGGATGGTCAGGGCTGGATGGCTACACCTTC. This gives the protein CAWSEDGWSGLDGYTF.